Following are 23 T cell receptor beta chains from one sample sequenced in a study of beta chain features in type 1 diabetes. Every bit of the isolated RNA underwent reverse transcription, so sequencing read expressed TCRB transcripts. Libraries were prepared by immunoSEQ multiplex PCR; TCRdb keeps only in-frame clonotypes and omits some of them. The table shows some 220,000 clones, with 11% occurring only once. Sequencing was carried out using central memory CD4+ T cells from blood. All receptors derive from a man in his late teens or twenties in good health.

V is TRBV20-1 and J is TRBJ2-7; 7 nucleotides line up with TRBD2. V shed 7 bases, J shed 7 bases, and the junction held 7 bases outside the gene matches. Germline CDR1 and CDR2: DFQATT and SNEGSKA (reference sequence). The CDR3 spans 11 residues. Here the CDR3 DNA reads TGCAGTGTTGGCGGGAGTGAAGAGCAGTACTTC. Translating it yields CSVGGSEEQYF.

This clone showed up many times. This chain joins TRBV6-1 and TRBJ2-7, with D perhaps TRBD1 (6 bases). Germline assignment: CDR1 MNHNS and CDR2 SASEGT. V was shortened by 6 bases and J by 3 bases, with 15 bases between the two germline ends. CDR3 length equals 14 residues. This CDR3 is CASRSRDKNYEQYF. Written as DNA, the CDR3 is TGTGCCAGCAGGTCCCGGGACAAAAACTACGAGCAGTACTTC.

The genes are TRBV5-4 and TRBJ1-5; TRBD1 might be the D (5 bases). The V gene lost 3 bases and the J gene lost 7 bases, with 8 bases spanning the gap. Per germline, CDR1 SGHNT and CDR2 YYREEE (reference sequence). This CDR3 region has 12 residues. The chain's CDR3 is CASSYDSQPQHF. The CDR3 nucleotides read TGTGCCAGCAGCTACGACAGCCAGCCCCAGCATTTT.

The rearrangement uses TRBV7-9 and TRBJ2-7; 11 bases fit TRBD2. The CDR3 has 14 amino acids. Germline CDR1 reads SEHNR; CDR2 reads FQNEAQ (reference sequence). V was clipped by 5 bases and J by 3 bases; unmatched bases: 3. Written as DNA, the CDR3 is TGTGCCAGCAGCCGACTAGCGGGATACTACGAGCAGTACTTC. It yields the protein CASSRLAGYYEQYF.

The CDR3 protein is CASSDLGVNTGELFF. In nucleotides, the CDR3 is TGTGCCAGCAGCGACCTTGGGGTTAACACCGGGGAGCTGTTTTTT. The genes are TRBV25-1 and TRBJ2-2, with D uncertain. V lost 6 bases and J lost 2, with 13 bases in between. This CDR3 has 15 amino acids. Germline V gives CDR1 MGHDK, CDR2 SYGVNS.

This clone was seen a handful of times. The rearrangement joins TRBV7-2 to TRBJ2-2; D call uncertain. CDR3 length equals 13 residues. Trimming stripped 1 base from V and 6 bases from J, with 6 bases between. The germline CDR1 and CDR2 sequences are SGHTA and FQGNSA. This CDR3 reads CASSLGVPGELFF. Here the CDR3 DNA reads TGTGCCAGCAGCTTAGGGGTTCCCGGGGAGCTGTTTTTT.

This chain connects TRBV5-1 to TRBJ2-1, with no clear D. Trimming took 0 bases from V and 8 from J, leaving 9 bases between them. The CDR3 length is 13 residues. CDR1 is SGHRS and CDR2 is YFSETQ in the germline V gene. CDR3 in DNA: TGCGCCAGCAGCTTGGACGGTATCGATGAGCAGTTCTTC. Protein sequence: CASSLDGIDEQFF.

This chain links TRBV10-3 with TRBJ2-1, with 12 bases that match TRBD1. V trimming: 4 bases; J trimming: 8 bases; junction bases outside the gene matches: 9. Germline values: CDR1 ENHRY, CDR2 SYGVKD. The CDR3 has 16 residues. CDR3 region: CAISGGGQGAKDEQFF. The DNA for the CDR3 is TGTGCCATCAGTGGAGGGGGACAGGGGGCGAAGGATGAGCAGTTCTTC.

This clone occurred a few times. This rearrangement joins TRBV18 to TRBJ2-4; D gene unclear. Germline loops: CDR1 KGHSH, CDR2 LQKENI. This CDR3 has 14 amino acids. The ends were cut back, 3 bases at V and 0 bases at J, with 6 bases in the middle. This chain's CDR3 is CASSPLLAKNIQYF. DNA of the CDR3: TGTGCCAGCTCACCTCTACTAGCCAAAAACATTCAGTACTTC.

This clone was observed a handful of times. V gene TRBV15 combines with J gene TRBJ2-6; D is unclear. The ends were cut back, 3 bases at V and 0 bases at J, with 3 bases in the middle. The CDR3 contains 14 residues. Germline lookup yields CDR1 LNHNV and CDR2 YYDKDF (reference sequence). DNA for the CDR3: TGTGCCACCAGCAGGGTCTCTGGGGCCAACGTCCTGACTTTC. Its protein is CATSRVSGANVLTF.

This clone has just a few counts. V and J are TRBV5-1 and TRBJ2-3; D is possibly TRBD1 (6 bases). CDR1 SGHRS and CDR2 YFSETQ come from the germline V gene. Trimming left V 2 bases short and J 0 bases short, with 10 bases between. CDR3 length equals 15 residues. The CDR3 spells CASSFQGHSTDTQYF. The CDR3 DNA is TGCGCCAGCAGCTTCCAGGGACATAGCACAGATACGCAGTATTTT.

The chain recombines TRBV10-3 with TRBJ2-7, with 11 bases fitting TRBD2. Per the germline V gene, CDR1 is ENHRY and CDR2 is SYGVKD. Trimming took 0 bases from V and 6 from J; bases not matched to a gene: 4. This CDR3 contains 15 residues. In DNA, the CDR3 is TGTGCCATCAGTGAGTCCGGGACTAGCGGCTTCGAGCAGTACTTC. It codes for CAISESGTSGFEQYF.

This chain uses TRBV27 with TRBJ2-7, with D tentatively TRBD2 (5 bases). Trimming cost V 5 bases and J 7 bases, with 21 bases left between them. The CDR3 contains 15 residues. Looked up from germline, CDR1 is MNHEY and CDR2 is SMNVEV (reference sequence). CDR3 sequence: CASSASGKYFSEQYF. CDR3 sequence (DNA): TGTGCCAGCAGTGCATCCGGGAAATACTTTTCTGAGCAGTACTTC.

This sequence joins TRBV28 and TRBJ2-7; D ambiguous. The CDR3 covers 11 residues. The V gene lost 6 bases and the J gene lost 3 bases, with 6 bases spanning the gap. From germline, CDR1 is MDHEN and CDR2 SYDVKM. The CDR3 region has the DNA TGTGCCAGCAGCTACCGCTACGAGCAGTACTTC. It translates to CASSYRYEQYF. Combining the CDR3 with reference TRBV28 and TRBJ2-7 gives the whole variable domain DVKVTQSSRYLVKRTGEKVFLECVQDMDHENMFWYRQDPGLGLRLIYFSYDVKMKEKGDIPEGYSVSREKKERFSLILESASTNQTSMYLCASSYRYEQYFGPGTRLTVT.

In its sample, this clone was seen a few times. The chain recombines TRBV18 with TRBJ2-5, with D maybe TRBD2 (5 bases). The germline gives CDR1 KGHSH, CDR2 LQKENI. V lost 8 bases and J lost 3, with 10 bases in between. The CDR3 runs 12 residues. The chain's CDR3 is CASARVEETQYF. The CDR3, as DNA: TGTGCCAGCGCGAGGGTAGAAGAGACCCAGTACTTC. Together with reference TRBV18 and TRBJ2-5, the CDR3 gives the full variable domain: NAGVMQNPRHLVRRRGQEARLRCSPMKGHSHVYWYRQLPEEGLKFMVYLQKENIIDESGMPKERFSAEFPKEGPSILRIQQVVRGDSAAYFCASARVEETQYFGPGTRLLVL.

In DNA form, the CDR3 reads TGTGCCAGCAGGGCAGGGGGTAGGGAGACCCAGTACTTC. Residues: CASRAGGRETQYF. The rearrangement links TRBV7-9 to TRBJ2-5; 7 bases match TRBD1. V lost 6 bases and J lost 5; bases outside the gene matches: 6. This CDR3 region has 13 residues. Germline lookup yields CDR1 SEHNR and CDR2 FQNEAQ (reference sequence).

The V and J genes are TRBV11-3 and TRBJ2-3; D is uncertain. V lost 3 bases to trimming and J lost 8 bases, with 12 bases between them. Per germline, CDR1 SGHNT and CDR2 YENEEA. This CDR3 has 13 residues. CDR3 residues: CASSFGGSGTQYF. CDR3 DNA: TGTGCCAGCAGCTTCGGTGGAAGTGGTACGCAGTATTTT.

V and J are TRBV5-4 and TRBJ2-3; no definite D call. Germline lookup yields CDR1 SGHNT and CDR2 YYREEE (reference sequence). The V gene lost 8 bases and the J gene lost 1 base, with 11 bases spanning the gap. The CDR3 is 13 residues long. This CDR3 reads CASYISGTDTQYF. The CDR3 region has the DNA TGTGCCAGTTATATCAGTGGCACAGATACGCAGTATTTT.

This chain links TRBV28 with TRBJ2-6; D unclear. The V end was cut by 8 bases, the J end by 0 bases, with 11 bases between. The germline V gene encodes CDR1 MDHEN and CDR2 SYDVKM. There are 15 residues in the CDR3. DNA for the CDR3: TGTGCCAGCCTTGATGGGTTCTCTGGGGCCAACGTCCTGACTTTC. Translating it yields CASLDGFSGANVLTF.

This clone appeared a few times. The CDR3 loop is CAWSHGELFF. The CDR3 nucleotides are TGTGCCTGGAGTCACGGGGAGCTGTTTTTT. The J gene is TRBJ2-2, the V gene TRBV30; D is unclear. Trimming removed 2 bases at V and 7 bases at J, with 2 bases between. The CDR3 has 10 amino acids. Germline-derived CDR1 and CDR2 are GTSNPN and SVGIG (reference sequence). Complete variable domain (other parts from reference TRBV30 and TRBJ2-2): SQTIHQWPATLVQPVGSPLSLECTVEGTSNPNLYWYRQAAGRGLQLLFYSVGIGQISSEVPQNLSASRPQDRQFILSSKKLLLSDSGFYLCAWSHGELFFGEGSRLTVL.

Only a few counts were recorded for this clone. V is TRBV7-2 and J is TRBJ2-3; D tentatively reads TRBD1 or TRBD2 (5 bases each). Trimming shortened V by 5 bases and J by 0 bases, and 24 bases separated the two germline ends. Germline V lookup: CDR1 SGHTA, CDR2 FQGNSA. This CDR3 contains 19 residues. The chain's CDR3 is CASSAPRDPRKSSTDTQYF. CDR3 coding DNA: TGTGCCAGCAGCGCGCCCCGGGACCCCCGGAAAAGCAGCACAGATACGCAGTATTTT.

This clone has only a few counts. The chain employs TRBV6-1 and TRBJ2-4, with unresolved D. This CDR3 comprises 14 residues. Per the germline V gene, CDR1 is MNHNS and CDR2 is SASEGT. V dropped 5 bases and J dropped 6 bases, with 14 bases sitting between them. The CDR3 DNA reads as TGTGCCAGCAGTCGCACAGCCTGGGGAAACATTCAGTACTTC. As protein: CASSRTAWGNIQYF.

Comments on this clone: The same CDR3 also results from other DNA sequences found in this sample. V and J are TRBV29-1 and TRBJ2-5, with TRBD2 matching over 7 bases. Germline CDR1 reads SQVTM; CDR2 reads ANQGSEA. V trimming: 6 bases; J trimming: 5 bases; junction bases outside the gene matches: 9. The CDR3 spans 13 residues. CDR3 amino acids: CSVGGRGRETQYF. The CDR3 DNA is TGCAGCGTCGGAGGGAGGGGCCGGGAGACCCAGTACTTC.